These 2 T cell receptor beta chains came from one sample sequenced in a study of blood T cell repertoires in COVID-19. Using immunoSEQ multiplex PCR, the repertoire was profiled, and TCRdb retains in-frame clones only, with some absent. This repertoire shows over 200,000 clones, under 90% found once; its top ten account for about 6.3%. Sequencing was done on a sample of peripheral blood. The receptors here all came from a man aged 60 to 69 who had recovered from COVID-19.

This clone was counted between two and nine times. The chain employs TRBV7-6 and TRBJ2-3; 8 bases line up with TRBD2. This CDR3 region has 14 residues. The junction had 4 bases not matched to a gene; V was cut back by 5 bases and J by 3 bases. The germline V gene encodes CDR1 SGHVS and CDR2 FNYEAQ. The CDR3 sequence is CASSPGGATDTQYF. CDR3 DNA sequence: TGTGCCAGCAGCCCCGGGGGGGCAACAGATACGCAGTATTTT.

The rearrangement links TRBV12-3 or TRBV12-4 to TRBJ1-1; TRBD1 matches 8 bases. This CDR3 region has 12 residues. Germline trimming cut 8 bases from V and 5 bases from J; bases unmatched to any gene: 4. The CDR3 DNA follows: TGTGCCAGCGGACAGGGCGGAACTGAAGCTTTCTTT. Translated, it gives CASGQGGTEAFF.